These 26 T cell receptor beta chains were all obtained from the same sample, sequenced in a study of CD8 T cells in ankylosing spondylitis. Points from the study as a whole: Typical of ankylosing spondylitis blood, it appeared, was a TCR beta motif of several highly homologous variants.

Antigens of these TCRs are unknown. From the 5' RACE reads, TCRdb called clonotypes with MiXCR, one entry per CDR3 protein. There are 300,000 to 400,000 distinct CDR3 sequences in the sample; around 22% occur only once, and roughly 16% lies in the top ten. Sequencing was carried out using blood, either unsorted or a sorted T cell fraction (not recorded which). These receptors were obtained from a male donor with ankylosing spondylitis.

This clonotype was observed a few times. V is TRBV19 and J is TRBJ2-7, with TRBD1 matching 8 bases. The V segment lost 9 bases and the J segment 3 bases; nucleotides outside the gene matches: 10. This CDR3 has 14 residues. Germline CDR1 is LNHDA and CDR2 is SQIVND (reference sequence). The CDR3: CARPPDRAFYEQYF. The CDR3 DNA is TGTGCCAGACCTCCGGACAGGGCCTTCTACGAGCAGTACTTC.

The chain carries TRBV29-1 and TRBJ2-2; D is ambiguous. The germline V gene has CDR1 SQVTM and CDR2 ANQGSEA. Trimming pared 7 bases from V and 7 bases from J, leaving 10 bases between. The CDR3 contains 11 residues. The CDR3 DNA follows: TGCAGCGGTCAAGGTGGCGGGGAGCTGTTTTTT. Protein: CSGQGGGELFF.

The chain carries TRBV5-6 and TRBJ2-7; D is ambiguous. The CDR3 covers 15 residues. CDR1 SGHDT and CDR2 YYEEEE come from the germline V gene. V was pared by 0 bases and J by 6 bases, with 16 bases between. The CDR3 loop reads CASSLDAVALAEQYF. CDR3 bases: TGTGCCAGCAGCTTGGATGCGGTTGCACTTGCCGAGCAGTACTTC.

The chain links TRBV5-6 to TRBJ1-5, with a possible D match to TRBD1 (5 bases). The CDR3 contains 14 residues. V was shortened by 0 bases and J by 7 bases, with 11 bases between the two germline ends. From germline, CDR1 is SGHDT and CDR2 YYEEEE. The CDR3 DNA follows: TGTGCCAGCAGCTTGGGGCAGGGCCGGCAGCCCCAGCATTTT. It specifies CASSLGQGRQPQHF.

On this clonotype itself: Since no conserved phenylalanine or tryptophan closes the CDR3, a read error is the likely cause. The chain recombines TRBV5-6 with TRBJ2-1; TRBD1 might be the D (5 bases). V gave up 0 bases and J gave up 8 bases, with 15 bases separating them. CDR3 length equals 15 residues. CDR1 is SGHDT and CDR2 is YYEEEE in the germline V gene. The CDR3 loop reads CASSLGQGIGDEQFL. The CDR3 DNA reads as TGTGCCAGCAGCTTGGGCCAGGGAATTGGTGATGAGCAGTTCCTC.

This clonotype was detected many times. The chain employs TRBV7-2 and TRBJ2-7; D gene ambiguous. With 1 base removed from V and 6 bases from J, the gap between germline ends came to 16 bases. Germline assignment: CDR1 SGHTA and CDR2 FQGNSA. CDR3 length equals 15 residues. CDR3 in DNA: TGTGCCAGCAGCTTAGTTAGGGCCTTAACTTTCGAGCAGTACTTC. Residues: CASSLVRALTFEQYF.

This clonotype was counted a few times. This chain joins TRBV5-1 and TRBJ2-1; D is perhaps TRBD1 (6 bases). The ends were cut back, 1 base at V and 6 bases at J, with 14 bases in the middle. Germline-derived CDR1 and CDR2 are SGHRS and YFSETQ. The CDR3 loop spans 15 amino acids. CDR3 nucleotide sequence: TGCGCCAGCAGCTTGTTACAGGGCGGAGGCAATGAGCAGTTCTTC. This translates into CASSLLQGGGNEQFF.

This clonotype showed up just a few times. V gene TRBV3-1 combines with J gene TRBJ2-7; D may be TRBD2 (5 bases). Germline V lookup: CDR1 LGHDT, CDR2 YNNKEL (reference sequence). This CDR3 is built from 14 residues. With 3 bases removed from V and 5 bases from J, the gap between germline ends came to 14 bases. Here the CDR3 reads CASSQRVSGDEQYF. DNA of the CDR3: TGTGCCAGCAGCCAGAGGGTCAGCGGCGACGAGCAGTACTTC.

The rearrangement joins TRBV6-2 or TRBV6-3 to TRBJ1-1; 7 bases agree with TRBD1. With V trimmed by 5 bases and J by 2 bases, 8 bases remained unmatched. The CDR3 spans 15 residues. From germline, CDR1 is MNHEY and CDR2 SVGEGT. Here the CDR3 reads CASSRRRQGNTEAFF. In DNA, the CDR3 is TGTGCCAGCAGTAGACGCAGACAGGGAAACACTGAAGCTTTCTTT.

This clonotype was recorded many times. The gene calls are TRBV10-3 and TRBJ2-5; 12 nucleotides agree with TRBD2. V was pared by 3 bases and J by 2 bases, with 4 bases of the junction left unmatched. Looked up from germline, CDR1 is ENHRY and CDR2 is SYGVKD. This CDR3 comprises 16 residues. DNA of the CDR3: TGTGCCATCAGTGACGGACTAGCGGGATCTCAAGAGACCCAGTACTTC. The encoded protein is CAISDGLAGSQETQYF.

The V and J genes are TRBV12-3 or TRBV12-4 and TRBJ2-3, with D perhaps being TRBD1 or TRBD2 (5 bases each). V dropped 5 bases and J dropped 6 bases, with 18 bases sitting between them. There are 15 residues in the CDR3. CDR3: CASSPPGPYGDTQYF. The CDR3 DNA follows: TGTGCCAGCAGTCCCCCGGGACCCTATGGGGATACGCAGTATTTT.

At least ten counts were recorded for this clonotype. This chain links TRBV11-2 with TRBJ2-5; D is undetermined. Germline V lookup: CDR1 SGHAT, CDR2 FQNNGV. The CDR3 sequence is 15 residues long. V was trimmed by 0 bases and J by 9 bases, leaving 17 bases between them. The chain's CDR3 is CASSLDNSIPGAQYF. CDR3 DNA: TGTGCCAGCAGCTTAGACAATAGTATCCCCGGTGCCCAGTACTTC.

The chain recombines TRBV11-2 with TRBJ1-2; D remains unclear. Trimming cost V 2 bases and J 6 bases, with 16 bases left between them. The germline V gene has CDR1 SGHAT and CDR2 FQNNGV. The CDR3 has 15 amino acids. CDR3: CASSLTDAVFHGYTF. DNA of the CDR3: TGTGCCAGCAGCTTAACGGACGCAGTTTTCCATGGCTACACCTTC.

This rearrangement joins TRBV2 to TRBJ2-1; 7 nucleotides agree with TRBD1. The length of the CDR3 is 13 residues. V was pared by 6 bases and J by 10 bases, with 9 bases of the junction left unmatched. CDR1 SNHLY and CDR2 FYNNEI come from the germline V gene. The CDR3 sequence: CASRLLTGSEQFF. In DNA, the CDR3 is TGTGCCAGCAGGCTATTGACAGGGAGCGAGCAGTTCTTC.

This sequence joins TRBV7-6 and TRBJ2-1; D ambiguous. The CDR3 spans 12 residues. The V and J ends lost 7 bases and 10 bases respectively, with 14 bases between them. Germline V gene sequence: CDR1 SGHVS, CDR2 FNYEAQ. CDR3 region: CASIPLVGEQFF. In DNA form, the CDR3 reads TGTGCCAGCATTCCCCTGGTAGGGGAGCAGTTCTTC.

The table lists this clonotype with a few counts. The rearrangement links TRBV19 to TRBJ2-1, with 12 bases identical to TRBD2. With V trimmed by 6 bases and J by 4 bases, 10 bases remained unmatched. Germline CDR1 LNHDA, CDR2 SQIVND (reference sequence). The CDR3 contains 17 residues. CDR3 loop: CASRSLAGGPSYNEQFF. The DNA of the CDR3 is TGTGCCAGTAGATCTCTAGCGGGAGGGCCGAGTTACAATGAGCAGTTCTTC.

This clonotype was found a few times. This chain joins TRBV18 and TRBJ2-1; 9 positions agree with TRBD2. This CDR3 is built from 18 residues. The V gene end was trimmed by 3 bases and the J gene end by 3 bases; junction bases not matched to a gene: 12. Germline CDR1 and CDR2: KGHSH and LQKENI. The CDR3 is CASSPISTSGILYNEQFF. CDR3 nucleotides: TGTGCCAGCTCACCGATTTCGACTAGCGGCATACTCTACAATGAGCAGTTCTTC.

This rearrangement joins TRBV16 to TRBJ1-1; the D is unclear. Trimming took 4 bases from V and 0 from J, leaving 15 bases between them. Germline V lookup: CDR1 KGHSY, CDR2 FQNENV. This CDR3 region has 16 residues. The CDR3 region is CASSPFNGRMNTEAFF. Written as DNA, the CDR3 is TGTGCCAGCAGCCCCTTTAATGGACGGATGAACACTGAAGCTTTCTTT.

In its sample, this clonotype was seen once. This chain uses TRBV5-1 with TRBJ1-4; D is uncertain. V lost 3 bases, J lost 0 bases, and 9 bases lay in between. CDR3 length: 15 residues. The germline gives CDR1 SGHRS, CDR2 YFSETQ. The chain's CDR3 is CASSSSVATNEKLFF. CDR3 nucleotides: TGCGCCAGCAGCTCCAGCGTTGCAACTAATGAAAAACTGTTTTTT.

This clonotype appeared many times. The V gene is TRBV29-1, the J gene TRBJ2-3, with no clear D. CDR1 is SQVTM, CDR2 ANQGSEA, per germline. The CDR3 has 14 amino acids. V was shortened by 8 bases and J by 5 bases, with 20 bases between the two germline ends. This CDR3 is CSIRNTFERDTQYF. The CDR3 DNA reads TGCAGCATACGGAACACGTTTGAAAGAGATACGCAGTATTTT.

This rearrangement joins TRBV3-1 to TRBJ2-1; 11 positions agree with TRBD2. After removal of 3 bases from V and 8 bases from J, the junction contained 12 bases not matched to a gene. The CDR3 spans 17 residues. Germline CDR1 and CDR2: LGHDT and YNNKEL (reference sequence). The CDR3 region has the DNA TGTGCCAGCAGCCAGGACCTTAGCGGGAGGGCCGCGGATGAGCAGTTCTTC. Translating gives CASSQDLSGRAADEQFF.

The chain carries TRBV5-1 and TRBJ2-3; D unclear. CDR1 and CDR2 (germline): SGHRS, YFSETQ. The CDR3 contains 13 residues. Trimming took 4 bases from V and 5 from J, leaving 11 bases between them. Here the CDR3 reads CASSAGVRDTQYF. The CDR3 nucleotides are TGCGCCAGCAGCGCTGGGGTTAGAGATACGCAGTATTTT.

This sequence joins TRBV5-1 and TRBJ2-1; D remains unclear. CDR3 length: 15 residues. Germline V lookup: CDR1 SGHRS, CDR2 YFSETQ. V lost 2 bases and J 3 bases, leaving 12 bases between the germline ends. The DNA of the CDR3 is TGCGCCAGCAGCTTTAAAAGGGCAGACTACAATGAGCAGTTCTTC. Amino acid sequence: CASSFKRADYNEQFF.

This clonotype was detected a few times. V gene TRBV7-9 combines with J gene TRBJ2-3; a weak D match, TRBD2 (6 bases). Germline V gene data show CDR1 as SEHNR and CDR2 as FQNEAQ (reference sequence). Trimming removed 7 bases from V and 5 bases from J, with 22 bases in between. This CDR3 has 16 residues. CDR3 loop: CASTVLRGAPGDTQYF. CDR3 DNA sequence: TGTGCCAGCACCGTTTTACGCGGGGCTCCGGGAGATACGCAGTATTTT.

This clonotype appeared a few times. The chain combines TRBV11-2 with TRBJ1-2; D is uncertain. V lost 1 base and J 1 base, leaving 7 bases between the germline ends. There are 14 residues in the CDR3. The germline gives CDR1 SGHAT, CDR2 FQNNGV. CDR3 amino acids: CASSLGPNNYGYTF. The DNA of the CDR3 is TGTGCCAGCAGCTTAGGGCCAAATAACTATGGCTACACCTTC.

The J gene is TRBJ2-7, the V gene TRBV20-1, with 14 nucleotides matching TRBD2. V gave up 6 bases and J gave up 3 bases; unmatched junction bases: 7. Looked up from germline, CDR1 is DFQATT and CDR2 is SNEGSKA (reference sequence). This CDR3 is built from 15 residues. The CDR3: CSANSGTSGSYEQYF. CDR3 bases: TGCAGTGCGAACTCCGGGACTAGCGGGAGCTACGAGCAGTACTTC.